Sequencing of this TCR beta chain was carried out in a study of shared clonotypes between healthy human individuals. Sequenced by immunoSEQ multiplex PCR; TCRdb stores in-frame clones only, minus some. The sample consists of about 1 million clones, 75% to 80% of them appearing once. In the case of this clone: Antigen: not known.

Study-wide findings and caveats: It was observed that about 5% of naive CD4 clonotypes were shared across a few donors.

Material: memory CD4+ T cells from PBMCs. This sample's subset: CD45RA-negative fraction. The TCR sequence derives from a man aged 18 to 30 in good health. Some clones in this sample may be carry-over from other donors' samples.

CDR3 region: CASSASTGQTEAFF. CDR3 DNA: TGCGCCAGCAGCGCCTCGACAGGACAGACTGAAGCTTTCTTT. V is TRBV5-1 and J is TRBJ1-1; tentatively, D is TRBD1 (6 bases). Germline lookup yields CDR1 SGHRS and CDR2 YFSETQ. Trimming pared 4 bases from V and 5 bases from J, leaving 15 bases between. The CDR3 runs 14 residues.